This T cell receptor (beta chain) was sequenced in a study of T cell responses to AZD1222 COVID-19 vaccine listed by TCRdb under 2021. Study-level background: AZD1222 recipients whose second dose came at about 4 weeks and those whose second dose came at about 12 weeks were combined into one group, since spike-specific TCR depth and breadth did not differ between the two schedules. Trial participants were enrolled by age into 18-55, 56-69 and 70-plus year subgroups, with 148, 28 and 57 TCR-sequenced participants respectively. TCR sequencing was performed for 233 trial participants, of whom some 200 were given two doses of AZD1222 and around 26 were given two doses of MenACWY control vaccine. Results and caveats for the whole study, not just this receptor: No day 14 peak-response samples were available, so repertoires were characterized only after the peak T cell response. In the small 56-69-year group, the increase in depth fell short of significance, most likely because of low power. Participants were mostly white British and included more females than males, and it was suggested by the authors that clonal diversity may have been underestimated. Reportedly, close to half of the unique spike-specific TCRs recognized epitopes lying outside the regions that are mutated in the B.1.351 and B.1.1.7 variants. Conclusions about previously exposed vaccinees were limited because only six or seven AZD1222 recipients were SARS-CoV-2 seropositive at baseline. After two AZD1222 doses, both the breadth and the depth of spike-specific TCRs were significantly higher than at day 0 and than in MenACWY recipients. The vaccine-associated CD4 TCRs covered the entire spike protein, and the dominant responses fell in regions 160-218 and 743-854.

A note on this clone: Its antigen has not been determined. Qualities for individual bases were not recorded, and no much larger clone is one base off.

CDR1 and CDR2, looked up from the germline V gene (reference sequence), are LNHDA and SQIVND. Cut back by 0 bases and 4 bases, the V and J ends lie 15 bases apart. The CDR3 runs 16 residues from the cysteine to the phenylalanine. The sequence is cut down to CDR3 DNA, 48 bases in frame from base 1. The CDR3 regions of human TCRbeta chains were analyzed by immunosequencing. From the authors' description of their analysis: Repertoire TCRs were matched against a reference library of SARS-CoV-2-specific TCRs generated with the MIRA antigen-specificity platform. Breadth meant the fraction of unique TCRs that were SARS-CoV-2-associated, whereas depth meant the fraction of total T cells that were SARS-CoV-2-associated. Using the MIRA data, each spike-specific TCR was mapped to the spike region that the TCR reacts to and placed in a CD4 or CD8 class. Log10-transformed breadth and depth values were compared by one-way ANOVA with Sidak's multiple comparisons tests. Held by TCRdb, this immuneACCESS table contains in-frame sequences only and omits some clones. Under half of the omission traces to an unresolved V gene where checked; the cause of the rest is unknown. The DNA was the basis for D and trimming; V, J and clone size are from that table. Across this sample there are 150,000 to 200,000 clones, with over 85% seen only once. The top ten clonotypes cover 2.6% of the sample.

The time point label corresponds to: baseline before first vaccination. Vaccinee samples came from UK trials COV001 and COV002, including a single-blind randomized controlled phase 2/3 trial of AZD1222 (ChAdOx1 nCoV-19) in healthy adults. Trial participant PBMC samples were collected at day 0 and day 28 after the second dose for TCRbeta chain sequencing. The sample consisted of peripheral blood, taken on day 0 of AZD1222 vaccination. The receptor comes from an adult in good health. The sequence is built from TRBV19 and TRBJ1-2; TRBD1 might be the D gene, on 6 matching bases. This receptor carries the CDR3 CASSIDDRTASYGYTF. The bases read TGTGCCAGTAGTATAGATGACAGGACAGCCTCCTATGGCTACACCTTC.